This record covers a single T cell receptor beta chain. Its antigen is as yet unknown. The CDR3 length is 13 residues. Trimming took 3 bases from V and 3 from J, leaving 9 bases between them. Germline V gene lookup returns CDR1 ENHRY and CDR2 SYGVKD. The entry originates in a study of shared clonotypes between healthy human individuals. Repertoires were generated with immunoSEQ multiplex PCR, while TCRdb's copy carries only in-frame clones and drops some. The sample has a few million clones, roughly 92% seen once. Study-wide points: Memory subsets generally showed lower estimated richness than naive subsets.

Material for sequencing was naive CD4+ T cells sorted from blood. Specified subset: CD45RA+ positively selected. This receptor was obtained from a man younger than 35 in good health. The chain uses TRBV10-3 and TRBJ2-7; tentatively, D is TRBD1 or TRBD2 (5 bases each). Here the CDR3 DNA reads TGTGCCATCAGTGACGGGACGCGCTACGAGCAGTACTTC. As protein: CAISDGTRYEQYF.